Each of the 8 T cell receptor beta chains below was sequenced from the same sample in a study of human T cells and chemical hapten exposure. Time point of the sample: pre-sensitization, week 0. Stated treatment: therapeutic diphenylcyclopropenone sensitization with weekly scalp DPC. Each CDR3 protein gets one entry after TCRdb re-called the RACE reads with MiXCR. The data contain roughly 380,000 distinct CDR3 sequences, more than 4.5% of them singletons. Sequenced material: whole blood, taken in connection with sensitization to the hapten diphenylcyclopropenone (DPC). The receptors derive from a woman between 45 and 65 years old with alopecia areata. Some clones in this sample may be carry-over from other donors' samples.

This clonotype was recorded a few times. This chain connects TRBV11-2 to TRBJ1-2; no clear D gene. The germline gives CDR1 SGHAT, CDR2 FQNNGV. V was pared by 6 bases and J by 8 bases, with 13 bases between. This CDR3 comprises 12 residues. CDR3 coding DNA: TGTGCCAGCAGATCCCGACTAAGAGGCTACACCTTC. This encodes CASRSRLRGYTF. The whole variable domain, filled in from reference TRBV11-2 and TRBJ1-2, reads EAGVAQSPRYKIIEKRQSVAFWCNPISGHATLYWYQQILGQGPKLLIQFQNNGVVDDSQLPKDRFSAERLKGVDSTLKIQPAKLEDSAVYLCASRSRLRGYTFGSGTRLTVV.

The table lists this clonotype with a few counts. The rearrangement joins TRBV28 to TRBJ2-7, with D tentatively TRBD2 (5 bases). V dropped 1 base and J dropped 2 bases, with 15 bases sitting between them. The germline gives CDR1 MDHEN, CDR2 SYDVKM. This CDR3 is 16 amino acids long. CDR3 sequence (DNA): TGTGCCAGCAGTTTATTGGAGACCGGGGTTGCCTACGAGCAGTACTTC. It codes for CASSLLETGVAYEQYF. The full variable domain, its missing parts supplied by reference TRBV28 and TRBJ2-7, is DVKVTQSSRYLVKRTGEKVFLECVQDMDHENMFWYRQDPGLGLRLIYFSYDVKMKEKGDIPEGYSVSREKKERFSLILESASTNQTSMYLCASSLLETGVAYEQYFGPGTRLTVT.

The gene calls are TRBV20-1 and TRBJ2-3; 12 bases fit TRBD2. J was trimmed by 6 bases and V by 5 bases; bases with no gene match: 9. The CDR3 runs to 15 residues. The germline gives CDR1 DFQATT, CDR2 SNEGSKA (reference sequence). In DNA, the CDR3 is TGCAGTGCTTCCTCGACTAGCGGGAGTTCGGATACGCAGTATTTT. Amino acids: CSASSTSGSSDTQYF.

This clonotype turned up a few times. This sequence joins TRBV28 and TRBJ1-5, with D possibly TRBD1 on 5 matching bases. The ends were cut back, 6 bases at V and 6 bases at J, with 12 bases in the middle. This CDR3 has 13 residues. Germline V CDR1 and CDR2: MDHEN, SYDVKM. The chain's CDR3 is CASRASGIQPQHF. Here the CDR3 DNA reads TGTGCCAGCAGAGCCTCAGGGATTCAGCCCCAGCATTTT.

V and J are TRBV2 and TRBJ1-6; D is ambiguous. V was pared by 11 bases and J by 0 bases, with 8 bases between. The CDR3 is made up of 13 amino acids. Per the germline V gene, CDR1 is SNHLY and CDR2 is FYNNEI. In DNA form, the CDR3 reads TGTGCCGATCGGGGCTCCTATAATTCACCCCTCCACTTT. Protein sequence: CADRGSYNSPLHF. The full variable domain, rest sourced from reference TRBV2 and TRBJ1-6, is EPEVTQTPSHQVTQMGQEVILRCVPISNHLYFYWYRQILGQKVEFLVSFYNNEISEKSEIFDDQFSVERPDGSNFTLKIRSTKLEDSAMYFCADRGSYNSPLHFGNGTRLTVT.

The J gene is TRBJ1-1, the V gene TRBV3-1, with D possibly TRBD1 on 5 matching bases. CDR3 size: 15 residues. Germline V gene sequence: CDR1 LGHDT, CDR2 YNNKEL (reference sequence). V was trimmed by 4 bases and J by 6 bases, leaving 18 bases between them. The CDR3 loop reads CASSRTRGEYAEAFF. The CDR3 DNA sequence: TGTGCCAGCAGCCGAACCCGAGGGGAGTACGCTGAAGCTTTCTTT.

This clonotype occurred a few times. V gene TRBV5-6 combines with J gene TRBJ2-7; 9 positions match TRBD1. The CDR3 extends over 15 amino acids. Unmatched junction bases numbered 13, after V lost 5 bases and J lost 7 bases. Germline CDR1 reads SGHDT; CDR2 reads YYEEEE. CDR3 DNA sequence: TGTGCCAGCAGGTTTCCGGGACAGGGACTCGGAGAGCAGTACTTC. Translated: CASRFPGQGLGEQYF.

This clonotype was detected ten times or more. J is TRBJ2-4 and V is TRBV7-9; D gene ambiguous. Trimming cost V 7 bases and J 7 bases, with 20 bases left between them. Germline loops: CDR1 SEHNR, CDR2 FQNEAQ (reference sequence). The CDR3 covers 15 residues. The CDR3 reads CASTKSGPSWNIQYF. CDR3 DNA sequence: TGTGCCAGCACCAAATCCGGGCCCTCCTGGAACATTCAGTACTTC.